This is a list of T cell receptor beta chains from one sample in a study of OX40 agonist ivuxolimab in advanced cancers. Assay: immunoSEQ multiplex PCR; the TCRdb copy retains only in-frame clones and omits some. This table holds about 58,000 clones, about 85% found once. Sample: CD4+ or CD8+ T cells sorted from blood, taken in a trial of the OX40 agonist ivuxolimab. All receptors come from an adult with an advanced solid tumor such as melanoma, head and neck, liver or kidney cancer. Each CDR3 is given with its conserved first and last residue. Part of the rows lack a size; the others show once, few, many or a class for expanded clones.

cdr3_length: 13
clone_size: once
v_call: TRBV28
j_call: TRBJ1-2
cdr3_aa: CASGTDINYGYTF

cdr3_length: 13
clone_size: -
v_call: TRBV2
j_call: TRBJ2-7
cdr3_aa: CASKAGNSYEQYF

cdr3_length: 16
clone_size: -
v_call: TRBV14
j_call: TRBJ2-1
cdr3_aa: CASSRLRTGDHNEQFF

cdr3_length: 11
clone_size: -
v_call: TRBV30
j_call: TRBJ1-1
cdr3_aa: CACGQGSEAFF

cdr3_length: 17
clone_size: -
v_call: TRBV4-1
j_call: TRBJ2-2
cdr3_aa: CASSRSQAGGNTGELFF

cdr3_length: 15
clone_size: -
v_call: TRBV9
j_call: TRBJ1-4
cdr3_aa: CASSVGKGLNEKLFF

cdr3_length: 14
clone_size: -
v_call: TRBV30
j_call: TRBJ2-7
cdr3_aa: CAWSAGGASYEQYF

cdr3_length: 16
clone_size: many
v_call: TRBV28
j_call: TRBJ2-7
cdr3_aa: CASSLFGTGRSYEQYF

cdr3_length: 14
clone_size: -
v_call: TRBV6-1
j_call: TRBJ2-2
cdr3_aa: CASSVEGMTGELFF

cdr3_length: 11
clone_size: -
v_call: TRBV6-1
j_call: TRBJ2-7
cdr3_aa: CASRGQGEQYF

cdr3_length: 15
clone_size: -
v_call: TRBV28
j_call: TRBJ1-2
cdr3_aa: CASSPRGADNYGYTF

cdr3_length: 12
clone_size: -
v_call: TRBV5-8
j_call: TRBJ1-4
cdr3_aa: CASSLPRRDGSF

cdr3_length: 16
clone_size: few
v_call: TRBV7-6
j_call: TRBJ1-1
cdr3_aa: CASSLYRPLSNTEAFF

cdr3_length: 16
clone_size: -
v_call: TRBV7-8
j_call: TRBJ2-1
cdr3_aa: CASSLFTGQVNNEQFF

cdr3_length: 11
clone_size: -
v_call: TRBV7-9
j_call: TRBJ2-7
cdr3_aa: CASSLDEWQYF

cdr3_length: 14
clone_size: once
v_call: TRBV5-1
j_call: TRBJ2-7
cdr3_aa: CASRILRGPYEQYF

cdr3_length: 14
clone_size: -
v_call: TRBV5-1
j_call: TRBJ2-5
cdr3_aa: CASSLGTAQETQYF

cdr3_length: 16
clone_size: -
v_call: TRBV27
j_call: -
cdr3_aa: CASRPKTGTGYYEQYF

cdr3_length: 16
clone_size: few
v_call: TRBV19
j_call: TRBJ2-2
cdr3_aa: CATTAWGQGNTGELFF

cdr3_length: 17
clone_size: -
v_call: TRBV18
j_call: TRBJ2-5
cdr3_aa: CASSPTGGPSSFETQYF

cdr3_length: 17
clone_size: once
v_call: TRBV5-1
j_call: TRBJ2-1
cdr3_aa: CASSFNGLAGVYNEQFF

cdr3_length: 13
clone_size: -
v_call: TRBV30
j_call: TRBJ1-1
cdr3_aa: CAWSYAVNTEAFF

cdr3_length: 14
clone_size: few
v_call: TRBV11-1
j_call: TRBJ2-7
cdr3_aa: CASSRDRGVYEQYF

cdr3_length: 14
clone_size: -
v_call: TRBV5-1
j_call: TRBJ1-1
cdr3_aa: CASSKEQGNTEAFF

cdr3_length: 14
clone_size: -
v_call: TRBV6-6
j_call: TRBJ2-2
cdr3_aa: CASSVGRFAGELFF

cdr3_length: 11
clone_size: -
v_call: TRBV6-5
j_call: TRBJ1-1
cdr3_aa: CARPGNTEAFF

cdr3_length: 16
clone_size: -
v_call: TRBV4-2
j_call: TRBJ2-5
cdr3_aa: CASSLHPQGMGETQYF

cdr3_length: 15
clone_size: few
v_call: TRBV6-6
j_call: TRBJ1-5
cdr3_aa: CASRGHLTGKEPQHF

cdr3_length: 11
clone_size: -
v_call: TRBV30
j_call: TRBJ2-1
cdr3_aa: CAWSPDREQFF

cdr3_length: 16
clone_size: -
v_call: TRBV7-8
j_call: TRBJ2-7
cdr3_aa: CASSLAEASGTYEQYF

cdr3_length: 15
clone_size: -
v_call: TRBV10-3
j_call: TRBJ2-7
cdr3_aa: CATRPPGPSGGEQYF

cdr3_length: 12
clone_size: -
v_call: TRBV6-6
j_call: TRBJ1-2
cdr3_aa: CASRTVEGGYTF

cdr3_length: 14
clone_size: -
v_call: TRBV30
j_call: TRBJ1-2
cdr3_aa: CAWSVPPSIYGYTF

cdr3_length: 15
clone_size: -
v_call: TRBV5-1
j_call: -
cdr3_aa: CASIPGGSTSYEQYF

cdr3_length: 13
clone_size: medium-sized
v_call: TRBV30
j_call: TRBJ2-7
cdr3_aa: CAWSPLGLYEQYF

cdr3_length: 16
clone_size: -
v_call: TRBV28
j_call: TRBJ2-7
cdr3_aa: CASSSGLALSSYEQYF

cdr3_length: 14
clone_size: few
v_call: TRBV6-6
j_call: TRBJ2-7
cdr3_aa: CASSLSPAAYEQYF

cdr3_length: 19
clone_size: -
v_call: TRBV18
j_call: TRBJ1-4
cdr3_aa: CASSPNSAGGMVANEKLFF

cdr3_length: 15
clone_size: -
v_call: TRBV7-9
j_call: TRBJ2-2
cdr3_aa: CASSPDRDGTGELLF

cdr3_length: 13
clone_size: -
v_call: TRBV18
j_call: TRBJ1-1
cdr3_aa: CASSASPNTEAFF

cdr3_length: 15
clone_size: -
v_call: TRBV9
j_call: TRBJ2-5
cdr3_aa: CASSVGQGPPETQYF

cdr3_length: 16
clone_size: -
v_call: TRBV4-2
j_call: TRBJ2-3
cdr3_aa: CASSQDFGQSTDTQYF

cdr3_length: 16
clone_size: -
v_call: TRBV28
j_call: TRBJ1-5
cdr3_aa: CASSLLMDRGERSQHF

cdr3_length: 12
clone_size: -
v_call: TRBV5-5
j_call: TRBJ1-5
cdr3_aa: CASSLIGQPQHF

cdr3_length: 15
clone_size: -
v_call: TRBV7-9
j_call: TRBJ2-7
cdr3_aa: CASSLALVSQNEQYF

cdr3_length: 14
clone_size: -
v_call: TRBV7-6
j_call: TRBJ2-1
cdr3_aa: CASSFSSGSNEQFF

cdr3_length: 12
clone_size: -
v_call: TRBV11-2
j_call: TRBJ2-7
cdr3_aa: CASSAGTPRQYF

cdr3_length: 16
clone_size: -
v_call: TRBV18
j_call: TRBJ2-3
cdr3_aa: CASSPPGQASTDTQYF